These 13 T cell receptor beta chains originate from one sample sequenced in a study of blood T cell repertoires in COVID-19. The protocol was immunoSEQ multiplex PCR, while the TCRdb copy is restricted to in-frame clones and leaves out a portion. This sample has 93,000 or so clones, with nearly 90% found just once. Material for sequencing was peripheral blood. The receptors originated from a man aged 50 or older in a cohort sampled during active COVID-19.

The chain joins TRBV11-3 to TRBJ2-2; the D gene is possibly TRBD1 (5 bases). Trimming removed 5 bases from V and 6 bases from J, with 16 bases in between. This CDR3 region has 15 residues. Germline V gene data show CDR1 as SGHNT and CDR2 as YENEEA. The CDR3 is CASSADTGNAGELFF. The CDR3 DNA sequence: TGTGCCAGCAGCGCGGACACGGGTAATGCCGGGGAGCTGTTTTTT.

The rearrangement joins TRBV3-1 (or the pseudogene TRBV3-2) to TRBJ1-2; 10 positions match TRBD1. V lost 5 bases, J lost 6 bases, and 12 bases stayed unmatched. Germline CDR1 is LGHDT and CDR2 is YNNKEL (reference sequence). This CDR3 contains 16 residues. The CDR3 nucleotides are TGTGCCAGCAGCTACCGGGACAGGGGACACGATCATGGCTACACCTTC. This encodes CASSYRDRGHDHGYTF.

This chain joins TRBV19 and TRBJ2-7, with TRBD2 identical over 11 bases. J lost 2 bases, V lost 0 bases, and 3 bases had no gene match. The CDR3 has 16 amino acids. The V gene's germline CDR1 is LNHDA and CDR2 SQIVND (reference sequence). This CDR3 reads CASSIESSGGAYEQYF. CDR3 DNA sequence: TGTGCCAGTAGTATAGAGAGTAGCGGGGGGGCCTACGAGCAGTACTTC.

The CDR3 bases are TGTGCCAGCAGTGGTGGACTAGCGGGGGTTTACAATGAGCAGTTCTTC. This sequence encodes CASSGGLAGVYNEQFF. This rearrangement joins TRBV2 to TRBJ2-1, with 13 bases matching TRBD2. The CDR3 runs 16 residues. The V gene's germline CDR1 is SNHLY and CDR2 FYNNEI. V lost 4 bases, J lost 4 bases, and 4 bases stayed unmatched.

A few counts support this clone. The J gene is TRBJ2-5, the V gene TRBV4-2, with 7 positions matching TRBD2. V was pared by 8 bases and J by 0 bases, with 3 bases of the junction left unmatched. CDR1 is LGHNA and CDR2 is YNFKEQ in the germline V gene. CDR3 length equals 13 residues. CDR3 in amino acids: CASAGTNQETQYF. In DNA, the CDR3 is TGTGCCAGCGCCGGGACTAACCAAGAGACCCAGTACTTC.

The chain links TRBV10-2 to TRBJ2-2, with TRBD1 as a possible D gene (5 bases). The CDR3 length is 14 residues. CDR1 and CDR2 from the germline V gene are WSHSY and SAAADI. V lost 3 bases, J lost 5 bases, and 10 bases lay in between. CDR3 sequence: CASSDQGRTGELFF. The CDR3 bases are TGCGCCAGCAGTGACCAGGGTCGGACCGGGGAGCTGTTTTTT.

J is TRBJ2-5 and V is TRBV19; TRBD2 is a possible D gene (6 bases). V lost 1 base to trimming and J lost 7 bases, with 19 bases between them. Germline V gives CDR1 LNHDA, CDR2 SQIVND (reference sequence). The CDR3 is made up of 16 amino acids. As DNA, the CDR3 is TGTGCCAGTAGTATAGCTAGGCGGGGAGGATTTGGGACCCAGTACTTC. This translates into CASSIARRGGFGTQYF.

V and J are TRBV11-3 and TRBJ1-1, with 11 bases identical to TRBD1. The germline CDR1 and CDR2 sequences are SGHNT and YENEEA. CDR3 length: 17 amino acids. V lost 4 bases, J lost 4 bases, and 11 bases stayed unmatched. CDR3 in amino acids: CASSSYGTGTGGTEAFF. In DNA form, the CDR3 reads TGTGCCAGCAGCTCCTACGGCACCGGGACAGGGGGCACTGAAGCTTTCTTT.

The gene calls are TRBV6-2 or TRBV6-3 and TRBJ2-7; a possible D gene is TRBD2 (5 bases). Trimming shortened V by 5 bases and J by 0 bases, and 14 bases separated the two germline ends. The germline V gene has CDR1 MNHEY and CDR2 SVGEGT. The length of the CDR3 is 15 residues. DNA for the CDR3: TGTGCCAGCAGTGACCTAGACCTAGCCTCCTACGAGCAGTACTTC. Translated, it gives CASSDLDLASYEQYF.

In DNA, the CDR3 is TGTGCCAGCTCCGCAAGCCCCCAAGAGACCCAGTACTTC. It is translated as CASSASPQETQYF. The rearrangement links TRBV18 to TRBJ2-5; no clear D gene. Germline CDR1 KGHSH, CDR2 LQKENI. The V and J ends lost 6 bases and 1 base respectively, with 9 bases between them. This CDR3 spans 13 amino acids.

This sequence joins TRBV6-6 and TRBJ1-5, with D maybe TRBD1 (5 bases). V dropped 8 bases and J dropped 1 base, with 9 bases sitting between them. The germline CDR1 and CDR2 sequences are MNHNY and SVGAGI (reference sequence). The length of the CDR3 is 13 residues. The CDR3 DNA is TGTGCCAGCGACAGTGACAGCAATCAGCCCCAGCATTTT. Amino acids: CASDSDSNQPQHF.

V usage is TRBV19 and J usage is TRBJ2-1; 10 bases map to TRBD2. The CDR3 covers 14 residues. The germline gives CDR1 LNHDA, CDR2 SQIVND (reference sequence). Trimming cost V 5 bases and J 6 bases; bases outside gene matches: 4. CDR3 nucleotides: TGTGCCAGTAGTGTAACTAGCGGGGTCAATGAGCAGTTCTTC. Its translation: CASSVTSGVNEQFF.

The chain carries TRBV15 and TRBJ1-2; weak D call: TRBD1 (6 bases). Looked up from germline, CDR1 is LNHNV and CDR2 is YYDKDF (reference sequence). The CDR3 is 15 amino acids. The V and J ends lost 1 base and 5 bases respectively, with 14 bases between them. CDR3 residues: CATSRAGANRYGYTF. CDR3 DNA sequence: TGTGCCACCAGCAGAGCAGGGGCGAATCGGTATGGCTACACCTTC.